Listed here is a single TCR beta chain. The target antigen is unknown. The read finishes 3 residues shy of the CDR3 end, and the germline J gene is used to complete it. The data were taken from a study of T cells in women clearing cervical HPV infection. General study results and limits: Repertoire richness, not evenness, was significantly elevated in CIN3+ cases versus controls.

This CDR3 is built from 13 residues. Germline-derived CDR1 and CDR2 are DFQATT and SNEGSKA (reference sequence). Using immunoSEQ multiplex PCR, the repertoire was profiled, and TCRdb retains in-frame clones only, with some absent. The table for this sample gives under 45,000 clones. The sample comprised blood buffy coat. The sequence derives from a woman between 18 and 70 years old with a cervical HPV16 infection that either progressed to CIN3+ or cleared (not recorded which). The genes are TRBV20-1 and TRBJ1-2, with 7 bases identical to TRBD1. The covered CDR3 bases are TGCAGTGCTTGGAGGAGGGGGCCGAGGGGC. This gives the protein CSAWRRGPRG. The whole CDR3 protein reads CSAWRRGPRGYTF.